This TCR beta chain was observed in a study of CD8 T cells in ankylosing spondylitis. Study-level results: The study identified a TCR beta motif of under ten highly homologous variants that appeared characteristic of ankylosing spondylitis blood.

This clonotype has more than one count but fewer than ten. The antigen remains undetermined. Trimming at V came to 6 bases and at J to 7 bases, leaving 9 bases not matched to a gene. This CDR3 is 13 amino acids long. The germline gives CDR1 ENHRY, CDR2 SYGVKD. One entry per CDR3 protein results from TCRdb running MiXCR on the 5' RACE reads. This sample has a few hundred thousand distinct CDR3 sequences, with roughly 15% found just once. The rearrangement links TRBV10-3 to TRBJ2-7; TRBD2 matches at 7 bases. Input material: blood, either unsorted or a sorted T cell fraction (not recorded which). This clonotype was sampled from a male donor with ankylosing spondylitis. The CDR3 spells CAIRQGAGEEQYF. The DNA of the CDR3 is TGTGCCATCAGGCAGGGCGCGGGGGAGGAGCAGTACTTC.